The 16 T cell receptor beta chains below come from one sample, sequenced in a study of tissue T cells after allogeneic stem cell transplantation. Time point meaning: mouse harvest day 14 after allogeneic transplant. The graft held 10^6 splenic CD5+ T cells and 10^7 T-cell-depleted bone marrow cells. Libraries were prepared by immunoSEQ multiplex PCR; TCRdb keeps only in-frame clonotypes and omits some of them. The sample carries about 4,600 clones, about 47% recorded once. The sample consisted of lymph node tissue. The receptors were gathered from a female BALB/c mouse given C57BL/6 T cells with graft-versus-host disease after an allogeneic hematopoietic cell transplant.

A word on this clone: Any gene name here is a mouse gene name. The CDR3 bases that were read are TGCACCTGCAGTGCAGACCAAGACACCCAGTAC. This encodes CTCSADQDTQY. The CDR3 in its entirety is CTCSADQDTQYF. The chain has TRBV1 and TRBJ2-5, with D hard to call. The read ends 1 residue shy of where the CDR3 ends; the end is completed using the germline J gene. Germline values: CDR1 NSQYPW, CDR2 LRSPGD (reference sequence). V shed 0 bases and J shed 2 bases, with 0 bases lying between them. The CDR3 loop spans 12 amino acids. The variable domain in full, with the rest retrieved from reference TRBV1 and TRBJ2-5, is VTLLEQNPRWRLVPRGQAVNLRCILKNSQYPWMSWYQQDLQKQLQWLFTLRSPGDKEVKSLPGADYLATRVTDTELRLQVANMSQGRTLYCTCSADQDTQYFGPGTRLLVL.

Worth noting for this clone: Gene names denote mouse genes. Sequencing ends 1 residue short of the CDR3 end; the germline J gene provides the rest. The genes are TRBV12-2 and TRBJ2-5; 10 bases are shared with TRBD2. With V trimmed by 1 base and J by 3 bases, 3 bases remained unmatched. The germline V gene encodes CDR1 SGHLS and CDR2 HYDKME. The CDR3 has 15 residues. The sequenced CDR3 bases are TGTGCCAGCTCTCTTTTACTGGGGGGGCAAGACACCCAGTAC. Encoded protein: CASSLLLGGQDTQY. The CDR3 as a whole reads CASSLLLGGQDTQYF. The whole variable domain, remainder taken from reference TRBV12-2 and TRBJ2-5, is NSGVVQSPRYIIKGKGERSILKCIPISGHLSVAWYQQTQGQELKFFIQHYDKMERDKGNLPSRFSVQQFDDYHSEMNMSALELEDSAVYFCASSLLLGGQDTQYFGPGTRLLVL.

As for this clone: Gene names and germline match the mouse. Read coverage stops 1 residue before the CDR3 terminus; the germline J gene supplies the remainder. This chain uses TRBV13-2 with TRBJ1-1; D possibly corresponds to TRBD1 (6 bases). V dropped 0 bases and J dropped 8 bases, with 14 bases sitting between them. CDR1 NNHNN and CDR2 SYGAGS come from the germline V gene (reference sequence). This CDR3 has 14 amino acids. The covered CDR3 bases are TGTGCCAGCGGTGATGCAAGAGGGGGAGGGGAAGTCTTC. Its translation is CASGDARGGGEVF. The CDR3 in its entirety is CASGDARGGGEVFF.

About this clone: The listed genes are named as in mouse. With the read ending 1 residue before the CDR3 end, the germline J gene is used to fill in that end. The gene calls are TRBV16 and TRBJ2-1; D is uncertain. The CDR3 runs to 12 residues. V lost 1 base, J lost 6 bases, and 4 bases lay in between. Germline-derived CDR1 and CDR2 are SGHSA and FRNQAP. CDR3 DNA, as far as it was read: TGTGCAAGCAGCTTAGGCAGTGCTGAGCAGTTC. Its protein is CASSLGSAEQF. The entire CDR3 sequence reads CASSLGSAEQFF.

A note on this clone: The gene names given are mouse names. The read comes to an end 1 residue before the CDR3 does, leaving the germline J gene to fill in the end. The chain carries TRBV3 and TRBJ2-5, with 11 bases aligning to TRBD2. Germline V lookup: CDR1 SNHLY, CDR2 FYNGKV (reference sequence). The V segment lost 5 bases and the J segment 6 bases; nucleotides outside the gene matches: 7. The CDR3 runs to 15 residues. This CDR3 reads CASSPRTGGWDTQYF. The CDR3 DNA, read in part, is TGTGCCAGCAGCCCCCGGACTGGGGGGTGGGACACCCAGTAC. The variable domain in full, completed from reference TRBV3 and TRBJ2-5, reads GPKVLQIPSHQIIDMGQMVTLNCDPVSNHLYFYWYKQILGQQMEFLVNFYNGKVMEKSKLFKDQFSVERPDGSYFTLKIQPTALEDSAVYFCASSPRTGGWDTQYFGPGTRLLVL.

A word on this clone: Since a far larger clone is one base different, this is likely a read error. Mouse gene names and germline throughout. The CDR3 goes on 1 residue after the read ends, and that part is filled in from the germline J gene. The genes are TRBV12-1 and TRBJ2-1; tentatively, D is TRBD1 (6 bases). The CDR3 length is 14 residues. The V gene's germline CDR1 is SGHSN and CDR2 HYEKVE. The DNA read from the CDR3 is TGTGCCAGGTCTCCACCGGGACAATATGCTGAGCAGTTC. Translating it yields CARSPPGQYAEQF. The full CDR3 is CARSPPGQYAEQFF.

Note on this clone: These gene names are mouse names. From the germline J gene comes the end of the CDR3, since the read stops 1 residue before it. This chain connects TRBV15 to TRBJ1-1; D is possibly TRBD1 (5 bases). The germline V gene has CDR1 SGHND and CDR2 FRSKSL. The CDR3 runs 11 residues. Trimming cost V 6 bases and J 5 bases, with 7 bases left between them. Incomplete CDR3 DNA: TGTGCCAGCAGCCGGACAACAGAAGTCTTC. Translation: CASSRTTEVF. In full, the CDR3 reads CASSRTTEVFF.

As to this clone: Genes and germline are mouse. The read finishes 1 residue shy of the CDR3 end, and the germline J gene is used to complete it. The rearrangement uses TRBV16 and TRBJ1-4; 9 positions match TRBD1. Germline lookup yields CDR1 SGHSA and CDR2 FRNQAP. V shed 5 bases and J 7 bases; nucleotides not matched to a gene: 5. This CDR3 region has 14 residues. The CDR3 sequence is CASSLRDRAERLFF. CDR3 bases read: TGTGCAAGCAGCCTTCGGGACAGGGCCGAAAGATTATTT.

A note on this clone: Genes and germline are mouse. The read ends 1 residue early relative to the CDR3; the germline J gene fills the gap. V usage is TRBV13-2 and J usage is TRBJ2-7, with D possibly TRBD1 on 6 matching bases. Germline V gene sequence: CDR1 NNHNN, CDR2 SYGAGS (reference sequence). The CDR3 sequence is 11 residues long. The V and J ends lost 7 bases and 4 bases respectively, with 9 bases between them. CDR3 sequence reads: CASRGQYEQYF. CDR3 DNA, as far as it was read: TGTGCCAGCAGAGGACAGTATGAACAGTAC.

By proportion, this clone is large (0.1 to 1%). Genes and germline are mouse. CDR3 bases read: TGTGCCAGCAGCTTTACAGGGGGAGGCAACGAAAGATTATTT. Protein product: CASSFTGGGNERLF. The whole CDR3 reads CASSFTGGGNERLFF. The V gene is TRBV3, the J gene TRBJ1-4, with 8 bases aligning to TRBD1. The read gets to within 1 residue of the CDR3 end, and the germline J gene fills in the rest. Looked up from germline, CDR1 is SNHLY and CDR2 is FYNGKV (reference sequence). V gave up 3 bases and J gave up 4 bases; unmatched junction bases: 4. The CDR3 is made up of 15 amino acids.

On this clone: The genes are named according to mouse. The CDR3 loop is CASSRDIQDTQYF. The CDR3 DNA, read in part, is TGTGCAAGCAGCCGGGACATCCAAGACACCCAGTAC. This chain connects TRBV16 to TRBJ2-5; possibly TRBD1 for D (6 bases). Read sequence stops 1 residue before the CDR3 end, and the germline J gene provides the missing end. Germline V CDR1 and CDR2: SGHSA, FRNQAP. This CDR3 has 13 amino acids. The V and J ends lost 5 bases and 2 bases respectively, with 8 bases between them.

This clone was observed a handful of times. Genes here carry mouse names. CDR3 sequence: CASSQQGGNTEVFF. The CDR3 DNA, read in part, is TGTGCCAGCAGCCAACAGGGGGGGAACACAGAAGTCTTC. The J gene is TRBJ1-1, the V gene TRBV2; 7 positions agree with TRBD1. The read gets to within 1 residue of the CDR3 end, and the germline J gene fills in the rest. Germline-derived CDR1 and CDR2 are LGHNA and YSYQKL. V shed 2 bases and J 1 base; nucleotides not matched to a gene: 1. This CDR3 spans 14 amino acids.

Notes on this clone: The genes and germline here are from mouse. With the read ending 1 residue before the CDR3 end, the germline J gene is used to fill in that end. The chain is built from TRBV26 and TRBJ2-4; the D call may be TRBD1 or TRBD2 (5 bases each). Germline CDR1 and CDR2: KGHPV and FQNQEV (reference sequence). V was trimmed by 2 bases and J by 4 bases, leaving 10 bases between them. The CDR3 has 14 amino acids. CDR3 sequence reads: CASSLGAGKNTLYF. The covered CDR3 bases are TGTGCCAGCAGTCTGGGGGCAGGGAAAAACACCTTGTAC. The full variable domain, its missing parts supplied by reference TRBV26 and TRBJ2-4, is NSKVIQTPRYLVKGQGQKAKMRCIPEKGHPVVFWYQQNKNNEFKFLINFQNQEVLQQIDMTEKRFSAECPSNSPCSLEIQSSEAGDSALYLCASSLGAGKNTLYFGAGTRLSVL.

As concerns this clone: Its ends do not fully match the called genes, so a read error is possible. Gene and germline names: mouse. Sequencing ends 1 residue short of the CDR3 end; the germline J gene provides the rest. The rearrangement uses TRBV13-2 and TRBJ1-5; the D is unclear. CDR3 length: 12 residues. CDR1 is NNHNN, CDR2 SYGAGS, per germline (reference sequence). CDR3 bases read: TGTGCCAGCGGTGATAACAGCCAGGCTCCGCTT. Amino acid sequence: CASGDNSQAPL. The CDR3 as a whole reads CASGDNSQAPLF.

As regards this clone: Its ends do not fully match the called genes, so a read error is possible. Gene and germline names: mouse. The observed sequence ends 1 residue before the CDR3 terminus, with the missing tail filled in from the germline J gene. The genes are TRBV26 and TRBJ2-3, with D possibly matching TRBD2 (5 bases). Per the germline V gene, CDR1 is KGHPV and CDR2 is FQNQEV (reference sequence). The CDR3 spans 14 residues. The DNA read from the CDR3 is TGTGCCCGCAGTCTACCTGGGAGTGCAGAAACGCTGTAT. It specifies CARSLPGSAETLY. The full CDR3 sequence reads CARSLPGSAETLYF.

Concerning this clone: The gene symbols are mouse symbols. Read sequence stops 1 residue before the CDR3 end, and the germline J gene provides the missing end. This chain joins TRBV2 and TRBJ1-4; D not certain. The CDR3 has 13 amino acids. V lost 0 bases and J lost 7, with 6 bases in between. Germline V gives CDR1 LGHNA, CDR2 YSYQKL. This CDR3 reads CASSQDAPERLFF. The sequenced part of the CDR3 DNA is TGTGCCAGCAGCCAAGATGCCCCCGAAAGATTATTT.